This record looks at one T cell receptor (beta chain) sequence and its context. Its antigen remains unidentified. Reanalyzing the 5' RACE reads, TCRdb keeps one entry per CDR3 protein, without DNA. The table lists over 150,000 distinct CDR3 sequences, with less than 40% in the top ten. The record originates from a study of T cells expressing NK-cell markers. The CDR3 extends over 13 amino acids. Germline values: CDR1 MNHEY, CDR2 SVGAGI. Study-level findings and limits: In several donors, these clonotypes also led the CD3+CD56-NKG2C+ fraction.

The V call is TRBV6-5, the J call TRBJ1-2; the D call from TCRdb, TRBD1, cannot be confirmed without DNA. The sample consisted of blood T cells: a sorted CD56 or NKG2C T cell subset, CD4+ or CD8+ T cells, or bulk PBMC T cells (not recorded which). The TCR originated in a woman between 50 and 59 years old in good health. This CDR3 reads CASRAGPLGGYTF.